This note documents a single T cell receptor (beta chain) sequence. This clone's antigen is unknown. No base qualities exist here, and no much larger clone lies one base off it. This record comes from a study of shared clonotypes between healthy human individuals (dated by TCRdb to about 2020). The study in broad terms: The cohort comprised a couple of women and a few men aged 18 to 49 years. To increase sequencing depth and limit assay-specific biases, TCR repertoire library preparation and sequencing were carried out by different laboratories using diverse techniques. Each donor's leukapheresis produced roughly between roughly 0.85 and 10 billion PBMCs. The study deeply sequenced blood TCR repertoires of five healthy adults to estimate repertoire size and the extent of clonotype sharing between individuals. The full study reports these points: Sampling was restricted to blood, and TCR repertoires in tissues likely differ from the TCR repertoires found in blood. Pairwise subsampling indicated that sequencing depth was expected to affect the degree of clonotype sharing among donors. The genetic and exposure-history diversity represented was limited by the small number of donors.

Using the deep immunoSEQ assay, TCR CDR3 regions were amplified from genomic DNA by multiplex PCR. For each cell subset, the extracted genomic DNA was distributed evenly across all wells of several immunoSEQ 96-well plates, and each plate served as one replicate. For unsorted PBMC, each replicate PCR was loaded with roughly 0.3 ug genomic DNA, equivalent to tens of thousands of T cell genomes. Ten immunoSEQ deep assay plates were used to sequence unsorted PBMC genomic DNA. The purified libraries were quantified using a Qubit 3.0 fluorometer, sized with a Bioanalyzer 2100, and then quantified again using the KAPA Library Quantification kit. A separate single-read 150-cycle Illumina NextSeq 550 flow cell was used to sequence each immunoSEQ 96-well plate. The source study handled its data this way. Because only junctional sequences without quality scores were contained in the immunoSEQ output, filtering matching that applied to full-length reads could not be performed. Sequences were annotated with PyIR, a Python wrapper for IgBLAST v1.9, using IMGT germline references to assign V/J genes and CDR3. Reads with weak V/J assignments (E-value above 1e-6), missing CDR3, stop codons, out-of-frame junctions, or ambiguous translated residues were removed. V3J clonotypes were defined as sequences sharing an identical inferred V gene, J gene, and CDR3 amino acid sequence. Percentage overlap between repertoires was computed as shared unique clonotypes divided by the size of the smaller repertoire. Repertoire richness was assessed with RTK rarefaction, the Chao1 estimator, and Recon v2.1 estimates of unobserved clonotypes. The source is immuneACCESS, and TCRdb retained only in-frame sequences with V and J called. Part of the clones is not carried over; for the studies checked, unresolved V genes explain less than half of this, and the remainder is unexplained. V and J calls and clone size come straight from that table; D and trimming were deduced from the DNA. Present in this sample are roughly 500,000 clones, about four fifths of which were seen just once. 10% to 15% of the sample lies in the top ten.

Via the germline V gene, CDR1 is MNHNS and CDR2 SASEGT. Trimming takes 4 bases from V and 2 bases from J, and the germline ends sit 12 bases apart. Counted from cysteine to phenylalanine, this CDR3 has 14 amino acids. Left in the record is the CDR3 DNA by itself, 42 bases read in frame from the first base. Donors were healthy HIV-negative adults with no recently reported acute infections or vaccinations. All donors were Caucasian adults living in Nashville, Tennessee, USA. For unsorted samples, 100 million or so PBMCs were counted, and genomic DNA was extracted using the QIAamp DNA Blood Mini kit. After blood collection by leukapheresis, PBMCs were isolated using Ficoll-Histopaque density gradient centrifugation and then cryopreserved in the vapor phase of liquid nitrogen.

The source of this sequence is a woman aged 40 to 50 in good health. Some clones in this sample may be carry-over from other donors' samples. The sample comprised PBMCs. Recombination linked TRBV6-1 to TRBJ2-7, with no D gene named confidently. The CDR3 region reads CASSGPGQAYEQYF. The bases read TGTGCCAGCAGTGGCCCAGGCCAAGCCTACGAGCAGTACTTC.